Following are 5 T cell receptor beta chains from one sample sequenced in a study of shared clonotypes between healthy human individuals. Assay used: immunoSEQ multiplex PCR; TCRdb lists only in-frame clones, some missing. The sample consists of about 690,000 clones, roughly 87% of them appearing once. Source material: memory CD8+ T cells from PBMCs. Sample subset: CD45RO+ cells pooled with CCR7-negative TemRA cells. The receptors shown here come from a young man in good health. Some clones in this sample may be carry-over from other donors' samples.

The CDR3 nucleotides are TGTGCCAGTAGTACACGGGACAGGGGGCTTCACGAGCAGTACTTC. Amino acid sequence: CASSTRDRGLHEQYF. This chain connects TRBV19 to TRBJ2-7; 12 bases match TRBD1. The ends lost 4 bases at V and 5 bases at J; junction bases unmatched: 6. Germline values: CDR1 LNHDA, CDR2 SQIVND (reference sequence). This CDR3 is 15 amino acids long.

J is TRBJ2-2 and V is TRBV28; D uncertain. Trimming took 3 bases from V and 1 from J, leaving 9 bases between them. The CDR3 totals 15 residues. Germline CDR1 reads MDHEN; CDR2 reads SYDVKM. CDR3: CASSFGWGNTGELFF. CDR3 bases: TGTGCCAGCAGTTTTGGGTGGGGGAACACCGGGGAGCTGTTTTTT.

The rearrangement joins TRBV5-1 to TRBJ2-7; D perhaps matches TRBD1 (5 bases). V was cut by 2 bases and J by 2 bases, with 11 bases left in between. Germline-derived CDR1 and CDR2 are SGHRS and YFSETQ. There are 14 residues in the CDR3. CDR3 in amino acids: CASSLSRGPYEQYF. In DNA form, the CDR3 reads TGCGCCAGCAGCTTAAGTAGGGGCCCCTACGAGCAGTACTTC.

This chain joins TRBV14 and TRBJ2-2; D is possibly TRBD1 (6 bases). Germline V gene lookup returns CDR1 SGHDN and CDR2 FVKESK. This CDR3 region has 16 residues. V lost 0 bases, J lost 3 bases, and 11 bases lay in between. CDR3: CASSQEGAMDTGELFF. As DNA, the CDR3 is TGTGCCAGCAGCCAAGAGGGGGCGATGGACACCGGGGAGCTGTTTTTT.

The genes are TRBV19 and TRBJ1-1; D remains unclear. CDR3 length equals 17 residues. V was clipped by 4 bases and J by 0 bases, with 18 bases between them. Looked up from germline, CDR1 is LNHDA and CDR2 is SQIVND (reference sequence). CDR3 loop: CASSRERTRGMNTEAFF. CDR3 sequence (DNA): TGTGCCAGTAGTAGGGAAAGGACTCGGGGTATGAACACTGAAGCTTTCTTT.